The source of this T cell receptor (beta chain) is a study of T-cell reconstitution after alpha-beta-depleted transplantation in children. Preparing the TCRbeta library involved the use of unique molecular identifiers. One entry per CDR3 protein results from TCRdb running MiXCR on the PCR reads. The sample contains about 400,000 distinct CDR3 sequences, over 20% of which appear only once. In its sample, this clonotype was seen a few times. Per germline, CDR1 SGHRS and CDR2 YFSETQ. The CDR3 is 13 residues long. V lost 5 bases and J lost 6; bases outside the gene matches: 8. V usage is TRBV5-1 and J usage is TRBJ2-7, with 7 bases that match TRBD2. The receptor comes from a human donor who donated a stem cell graft to a child with acute myeloid leukemia. The sample in question was PBMCs from the stem cell graft donor, obtained from the stem cell graft. CDR3 residues: CASSPGGRGEQYF. In DNA, the CDR3 is TGCGCCAGCAGTCCCGGCGGGAGAGGCGAGCAGTACTTC.